The T cell receptor beta chain described here comes from a study of T cell responses to AZD1222 COVID-19 vaccine. Repertoires were generated with immunoSEQ multiplex PCR, while TCRdb's copy carries only in-frame clones and drops some. This table holds some 60,000 clones, more than 65% found once. The length of the CDR3 is 17 residues. Looked up from germline, CDR1 is SGHNT and CDR2 is YENEEA. Losses at the gene ends were 5 bases for V and 0 bases for J; bases not matched to a gene: 12. The material sequenced was peripheral blood, taken on day 0 of AZD1222 vaccination. The J gene is TRBJ1-1, the V gene TRBV11-3; 7 positions match TRBD1. The sequence came from an adult in good health. CDR3 nucleotide sequence: TGTGCCAGCAGCCCAAGACACCAGGGGGGTCTGAACACTGAAGCTTTCTTT. It codes for CASSPRHQGGLNTEAFF.